The 12 T cell receptor beta chains in this list originate from one sample, sequenced in a study of OX40 agonist ivuxolimab in advanced cancers. Only in-frame clones appear in the TCRdb table, and some are missing; sequencing was by immunoSEQ multiplex PCR. Among about 10,000 clones listed, less than 90% were seen once. Specimen: CD4+ or CD8+ T cells sorted from blood, collected in a trial of the OX40 agonist ivuxolimab. These receptors were taken from an adult with an advanced solid tumor such as melanoma, head and neck, liver or kidney cancer.

This chain connects TRBV6-5 to TRBJ1-1, with D possibly being TRBD1 (5 bases). Trimming took 9 bases from V and 4 from J, leaving 18 bases between them. The germline gives CDR1 MNHEY, CDR2 SVGAGI. CDR3 length: 14 residues. The chain's CDR3 is CASHVGGSGTEAFF. The CDR3 nucleotides are TGTGCCAGTCACGTTGGGGGGAGTGGCACTGAAGCTTTCTTT.

The gene calls are TRBV7-8 and TRBJ2-7, with 9 bases aligning to TRBD1. The CDR3 covers 18 residues. The V gene end was trimmed by 5 bases and the J gene end by 6 bases; junction bases not matched to a gene: 20. Looked up from germline, CDR1 is SGHVS and CDR2 is FQNEAQ. The CDR3 reads CASSPQITGDRGTPEQYF. In DNA form, the CDR3 reads TGTGCCAGCAGCCCCCAGATCACCGGAGACAGGGGGACCCCCGAGCAGTACTTC.

The chain joins TRBV7-2 to TRBJ2-3; TRBD1 is a possible D gene (5 bases). Trimming removed 5 bases from V and 4 bases from J, with 7 bases in between. Looked up from germline, CDR1 is SGHTA and CDR2 is FQGNSA. The CDR3 sequence is 12 residues long. The CDR3 protein is CASSPGPDTQYF. CDR3 sequence (DNA): TGTGCCAGCAGCCCAGGGCCAGATACGCAGTATTTT.

The chain is built from TRBV5-6 and TRBJ2-7; TRBD1 is a possible D gene (6 bases). Per germline, CDR1 SGHDT and CDR2 YYEEEE. V was pared by 5 bases and J by 0 bases, with 9 bases between. There are 13 residues in the CDR3. The chain's CDR3 is CASSYRASYEQYF. As DNA, the CDR3 is TGTGCCAGCAGTTACAGGGCCTCCTACGAGCAGTACTTC.

V usage is TRBV29-1 and J usage is TRBJ2-1; 13 bases fit TRBD2. Germline V gives CDR1 SQVTM, CDR2 ANQGSEA. The CDR3 spans 17 residues. The V and J ends lost 4 bases and 0 bases, in that order; junction bases with no gene match: 6. CDR3 sequence: CSVGGTSGASSYNEQFF. DNA of the CDR3: TGCAGCGTTGGGGGGACTAGCGGGGCTTCCTCCTACAATGAGCAGTTCTTC.

The V and J genes are TRBV4-1 and TRBJ2-7; the D gene could be TRBD1 or TRBD2 (5 bases each). CDR3 size: 13 residues. Germline CDR1 reads MGHRA; CDR2 reads YSYEKL. The germline V and J ends were trimmed by 4 bases and 5 bases, with 12 bases remaining between them. The CDR3 DNA sequence: TGCGCCAGCAGCCCCCGGGACGGCGACGAGCAGTACTTC. This gives the protein CASSPRDGDEQYF.

This chain joins TRBV6-5 and TRBJ1-2, with D perhaps matching TRBD1 (6 bases). In germline, CDR1 is MNHEY, CDR2 SVGAGI. V dropped 4 bases and J dropped 7 bases, with 16 bases sitting between them. The CDR3 runs 14 residues. This CDR3 reads CASSLQGGGPGYTF. The CDR3 region has the DNA TGTGCCAGCAGTTTACAGGGAGGAGGGCCTGGCTACACCTTC.

The chain uses TRBV4-1 and TRBJ1-5, with D perhaps matching TRBD1 (5 bases). Trimming took 2 bases from V and 8 from J, leaving 10 bases between them. Germline CDR1 and CDR2: MGHRA and YSYEKL. The CDR3 length is 13 residues. The CDR3 region has the DNA TGCGCCAGCAGCCAATTCGGGGGTGAGCCCCAGCATTTT. It translates to CASSQFGGEPQHF.

The rearrangement links TRBV27 to TRBJ1-2; 9 bases match TRBD1. From germline, CDR1 is MNHEY and CDR2 SMNVEV (reference sequence). The CDR3 sequence is 15 residues long. V lost 4 bases, J lost 5 bases, and 8 bases stayed unmatched. The CDR3 spells CASSYMTGGRYGYTF. The CDR3 DNA reads TGTGCCAGCAGTTACATGACAGGGGGAAGGTATGGCTACACCTTC.

The chain joins TRBV6-5 to TRBJ2-5; D uncertain. The V gene's germline CDR1 is MNHEY and CDR2 SVGAGI. This CDR3 is built from 13 residues. Trimming pared 5 bases from V and 3 bases from J, leaving 10 bases between. The CDR3 sequence: CASSAPGKETQYF. In nucleotides, the CDR3 is TGTGCCAGCAGTGCCCCCGGTAAAGAGACCCAGTACTTC.

The J gene is TRBJ2-7, the V gene TRBV7-9; D unclear. The germline gives CDR1 SEHNR, CDR2 FQNEAQ (reference sequence). The CDR3 runs 13 residues. V was shortened by 4 bases and J by 0 bases, with 7 bases between the two germline ends. CDR3 DNA sequence: TGTGCCAGCAGCTCGATCTTCTCCTACGAGCAGTACTTC. This gives the protein CASSSIFSYEQYF.

A few counts support this clone. The rearrangement joins TRBV7-9 to TRBJ1-1; 7 bases align to TRBD1. The CDR3 sequence is 12 residues long. Trimming removed 7 bases from V and 7 bases from J; junction bases left unmatched: 6. Germline V gene data show CDR1 as SEHNR and CDR2 as FQNEAQ (reference sequence). The CDR3 DNA reads TGTGCCAGCAACTACGGGACAGTTGAAGCTTTCTTT. As protein: CASNYGTVEAFF.